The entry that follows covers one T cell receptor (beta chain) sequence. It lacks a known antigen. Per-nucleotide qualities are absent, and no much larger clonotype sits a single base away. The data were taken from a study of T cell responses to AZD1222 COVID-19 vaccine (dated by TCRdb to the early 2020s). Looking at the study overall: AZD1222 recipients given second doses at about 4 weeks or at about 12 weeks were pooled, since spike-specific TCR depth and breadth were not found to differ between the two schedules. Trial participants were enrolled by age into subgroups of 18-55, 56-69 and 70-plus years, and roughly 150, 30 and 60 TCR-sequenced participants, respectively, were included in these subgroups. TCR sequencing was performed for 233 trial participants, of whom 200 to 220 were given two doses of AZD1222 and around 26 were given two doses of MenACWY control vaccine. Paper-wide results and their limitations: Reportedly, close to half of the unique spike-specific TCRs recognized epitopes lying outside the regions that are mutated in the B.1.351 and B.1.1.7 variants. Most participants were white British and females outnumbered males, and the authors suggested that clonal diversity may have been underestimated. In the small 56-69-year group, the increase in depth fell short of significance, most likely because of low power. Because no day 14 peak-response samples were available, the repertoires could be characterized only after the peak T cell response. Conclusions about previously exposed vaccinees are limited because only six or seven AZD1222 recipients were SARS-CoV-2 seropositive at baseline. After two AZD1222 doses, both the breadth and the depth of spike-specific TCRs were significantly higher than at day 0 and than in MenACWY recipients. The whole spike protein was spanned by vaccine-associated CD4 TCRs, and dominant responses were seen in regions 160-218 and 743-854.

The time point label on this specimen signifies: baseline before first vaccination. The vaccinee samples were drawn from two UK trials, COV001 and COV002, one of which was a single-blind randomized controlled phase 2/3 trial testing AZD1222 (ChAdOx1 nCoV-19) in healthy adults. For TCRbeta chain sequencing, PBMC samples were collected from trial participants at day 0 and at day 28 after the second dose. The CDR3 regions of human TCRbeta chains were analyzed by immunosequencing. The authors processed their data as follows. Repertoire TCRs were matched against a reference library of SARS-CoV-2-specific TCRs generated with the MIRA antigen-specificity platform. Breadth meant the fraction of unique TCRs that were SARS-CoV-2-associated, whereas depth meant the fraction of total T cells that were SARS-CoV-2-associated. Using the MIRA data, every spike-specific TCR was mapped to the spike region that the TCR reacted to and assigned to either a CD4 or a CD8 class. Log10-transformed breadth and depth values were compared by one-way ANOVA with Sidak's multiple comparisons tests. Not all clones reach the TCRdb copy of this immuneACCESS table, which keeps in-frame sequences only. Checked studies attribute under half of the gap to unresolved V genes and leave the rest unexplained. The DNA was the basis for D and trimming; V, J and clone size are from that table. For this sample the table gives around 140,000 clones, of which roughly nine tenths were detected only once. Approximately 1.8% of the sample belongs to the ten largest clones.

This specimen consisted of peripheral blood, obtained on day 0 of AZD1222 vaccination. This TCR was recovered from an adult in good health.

For the CDR3, the sequence is CASSVDNNPSYEQYF. The DNA is TGTGCCAGCAGCGTTGACAACAACCCGTCCTACGAGCAGTACTTC. Recombination linked TRBV9 to TRBJ2-7; the D gene is not confidently resolved. V loses 2 bases of germline sequence and J loses 1 base, and the interval between the two ends is 13 bases. From cysteine to phenylalanine, the CDR3 is 15 amino acids long. Solely the CDR3 DNA is kept, with 45 bases framed from the first base. The germline V gene specifies SGDLS as CDR1 and YYNGEE as CDR2.